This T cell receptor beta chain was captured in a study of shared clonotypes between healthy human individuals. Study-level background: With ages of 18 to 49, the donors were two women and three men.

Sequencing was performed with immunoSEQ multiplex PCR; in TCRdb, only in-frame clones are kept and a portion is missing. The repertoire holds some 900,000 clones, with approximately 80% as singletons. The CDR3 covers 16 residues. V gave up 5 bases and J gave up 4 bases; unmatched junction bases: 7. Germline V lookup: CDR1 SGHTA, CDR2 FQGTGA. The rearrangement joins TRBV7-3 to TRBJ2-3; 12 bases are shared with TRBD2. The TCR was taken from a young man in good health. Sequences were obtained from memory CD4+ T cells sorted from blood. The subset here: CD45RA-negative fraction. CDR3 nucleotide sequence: TGTGCCAGCAGCGCCCAGGGACTAGCGGGCTCAGATACGCAGTATTTT. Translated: CASSAQGLAGSDTQYF.